This T cell receptor (beta chain) was retrieved from a study of blood T cell repertoires in COVID-19. About the study: Material from acute and convalescent COVID-19 was sourced from the United States, Italy and Spain.

Libraries were prepared by immunoSEQ multiplex PCR; TCRdb keeps only in-frame clonotypes and omits some of them. The sample lists around 300,000 clones; roughly 88% were seen once. The CDR3 runs to 17 residues. V shed 5 bases, J shed 0 bases, and the junction held 7 bases outside the gene matches. Germline lookup yields CDR1 LGHDT and CDR2 YNNKEL (reference sequence). Seattle patients were enrolled while actively infected and followed longitudinally. This chain connects TRBV3-1 (or the pseudogene TRBV3-2) to TRBJ1-1, with 12 bases lining up with TRBD1. The sample was peripheral blood. This receptor was identified in a woman in her twenties or thirties with COVID-19, enrolled during active disease. In nucleotides, the CDR3 is TGTGCCAGCAGCGCGGGACAGGGGGCGTTTTTGAACACTGAAGCTTTCTTT. This gives the protein CASSAGQGAFLNTEAFF.